Below are 30 T cell receptor beta chains sequenced from a single sample in a study of blood T cells in healthy people across ages. Alongside a J-beta primer mix, a sample-barcoded 5' primer served in a second PCR lasting roughly 7 to 11 cycles. TCRdb reanalysed the 5' RACE reads using MiXCR and keeps one entry per CDR3 protein. The repertoire consists of some 1.4 million distinct CDR3 sequences, with around two fifths occurring once and the leading ten covering approximately 7.9%. Sequences were obtained from blood. These TCRs come from a woman aged 18-29 years in good health.

The V and J genes are TRBV20-1 and TRBJ1-1; 7 nucleotides line up with TRBD1. The CDR3 totals 15 residues. V dropped 6 bases and J dropped 0; count of bases not matched to a gene: 10. Per germline, CDR1 DFQATT and CDR2 SNEGSKA (reference sequence). CDR3 amino acids: CSAPDRRRMNTEAFF. The CDR3 bases are TGCAGTGCCCCGGACAGGCGAAGGATGAACACTGAAGCTTTCTTT.

This clonotype came up a few times. This chain connects TRBV28 to TRBJ2-1, with 11 positions matching TRBD2. The J call may be in error: the DNA end matches TRBJ2-7 better. This CDR3 has 16 residues. The germline V gene has CDR1 MDHEN and CDR2 SYDVKM. The CDR3 is CASSLLSGGAYNEQYF. CDR3 DNA: TGTGCCAGCAGTTTACTTAGCGGGGGGGCCTACAATGAGCAGTACTTC.

The chain employs TRBV3-1 and TRBJ2-1; 8 bases map to TRBD2. The CDR3 is made up of 18 amino acids. Germline V gene lookup returns CDR1 LGHDT and CDR2 YNNKEL (reference sequence). The J segment lost 9 bases and the V segment lost 3 bases, leaving 19 bases of the junction unmatched. The CDR3 region is CASSHVSLAGAGGVEQFF. DNA for the CDR3: TGTGCCAGCAGCCATGTATCTCTAGCGGGTGCCGGTGGGGTTGAGCAGTTCTTC.

Comment on this clonotype: One base away lies a much larger clone, so this may be a sequencing read error. The chain couples TRBV12-3 or TRBV12-4 to TRBJ2-1; D is unresolved. The CDR3 has 11 residues. CDR3 protein: CASRPYNKQFF. The CDR3 bases are TGTGCCAGCAGACCCTACAATAAGCAGTTCTTC.

This chain links TRBV11-2 with TRBJ2-3; either TRBD1 or TRBD2 may supply D (5 bases each). The CDR3 spans 16 residues. Trimming shortened V by 1 base and J by 6 bases, and 17 bases separated the two germline ends. CDR1 SGHAT and CDR2 FQNNGV come from the germline V gene. Here the CDR3 reads CASSLAGPGAWDTQYF. CDR3 nucleotides: TGTGCCAGCAGCTTAGCCGGACCCGGGGCTTGGGATACGCAGTATTTT.

The V gene is TRBV10-3, the J gene TRBJ2-5; D tentatively reads TRBD1 or TRBD2 (5 bases each). Germline assignment: CDR1 ENHRY and CDR2 SYGVKD. This CDR3 has 15 residues. V was shortened by 3 bases and J by 4 bases, with 15 bases between the two germline ends. Here the CDR3 reads CAISDSRDLGETQYF. In DNA, the CDR3 is TGTGCCATCAGTGACTCCCGGGACCTCGGAGAGACCCAGTACTTC.

This clonotype was seen only a few times. This chain connects TRBV5-1 to TRBJ2-1, with D perhaps matching TRBD1 or TRBD2 (6 bases each). Trimming shortened V by 4 bases and J by 6 bases, and 14 bases separated the two germline ends. The CDR3 runs to 14 residues. Germline CDR1 and CDR2: SGHRS and YFSETQ. The CDR3 DNA follows: TGCGCCAGCAGCCGTCGAGAGGGGGGCAATGAGCAGTTCTTC. Translated: CASSRREGGNEQFF.

This clonotype was counted a few times. The genes are TRBV6-5 and TRBJ2-5; tentative D call: TRBD2 (6 bases). The CDR3 runs to 15 residues. V lost 6 bases, J lost 0 bases, and 14 bases lay in between. Germline V gene lookup returns CDR1 MNHEY and CDR2 SVGAGI. CDR3 in amino acids: CASRLRGKYQETQYF. The CDR3, as DNA: TGTGCCAGCAGGCTGCGGGGAAAGTACCAAGAGACCCAGTACTTC.

CDR3 region: CASSQGLGGTSYEQYF. CDR3 in DNA: TGCGCCAGCAGCCAAGGATTGGGCGGGACCTCCTACGAGCAGTACTTC. V gene TRBV4-1 combines with J gene TRBJ2-7; D may be TRBD2 (6 bases). Between the trimmed V and J ends, which lost 1 base and 0 bases, there was a span of 13 bases. This CDR3 contains 16 residues. Looked up from germline, CDR1 is MGHRA and CDR2 is YSYEKL.

The rearrangement uses TRBV18 and TRBJ2-5; D remains unclear. The germline V gene has CDR1 KGHSH and CDR2 LQKENI. Trimming removed 1 base at V and 2 bases at J, with 5 bases between. The CDR3 length is 13 residues. Here the CDR3 DNA reads TGTGCCAGCTCACCACGACGGCAAGAGACCCAGTACTTC. Its protein is CASSPRRQETQYF.

J is TRBJ2-7 and V is TRBV6-5; the match to TRBD2 covers 7 bases. Per germline, CDR1 MNHEY and CDR2 SVGAGI. Trimming took 2 bases from V and 3 from J; bases not matched to a gene: 4. This CDR3 is built from 14 residues. In nucleotides, the CDR3 is TGTGCCAGCAGTTACGCTAGCGGAGACTACGAGCAGTACTTC. Translating gives CASSYASGDYEQYF.

J is TRBJ1-1 and V is TRBV18; TRBD1 matches at 7 bases. The CDR3 spans 15 residues. Trimming cost V 0 bases and J 4 bases; bases outside gene matches: 5. Germline CDR1 is KGHSH and CDR2 is LQKENI. In DNA form, the CDR3 reads TGTGCCAGCTCACCACCTCTTCAGGGGGGCACTGAAGCTTTCTTT. Protein: CASSPPLQGGTEAFF.

V usage is TRBV3-1 and J usage is TRBJ1-1; D is ambiguous. Trimming removed 0 bases at V and 0 bases at J, with 8 bases between. The CDR3 sequence is 15 residues long. Germline CDR1 reads LGHDT; CDR2 reads YNNKEL (reference sequence). The CDR3 protein is CASSQDTNLNTEAFF. The DNA for the CDR3 is TGTGCCAGCAGCCAAGATACAAACTTGAACACTGAAGCTTTCTTT.

In its sample, this clonotype was seen a few times. The chain carries TRBV5-5 and TRBJ2-7; D assignment may be TRBD1 or TRBD2 (5 bases each). Deletions cut 2 bases from V and 6 bases from J, with 9 bases between. Germline assignment: CDR1 SGHKS and CDR2 YYEKEE (reference sequence). The CDR3 is 12 amino acids. The CDR3 DNA reads as TGTGCCAGCAGCTTCTGGGACCGCGAGCAGTACTTC. It codes for CASSFWDREQYF.

The rearrangement links TRBV6-1 to TRBJ2-1; perhaps TRBD1 as D (5 bases). The J call may not be correct, given that the DNA end is closer to TRBJ2-7. The CDR3 sequence is 15 residues long. Germline CDR1 is MNHNS and CDR2 is SASEGT. CDR3: CASSELGQSYNEQYF. CDR3 nucleotides: TGTGCCAGCAGTGAACTAGGACAAAGTTACAATGAGCAGTACTTC.

The J gene is TRBJ2-4, the V gene TRBV10-3, with 9 bases matching TRBD1. This CDR3 has 13 residues. The V segment lost 4 bases and the J segment 9 bases; nucleotides outside the gene matches: 4. Germline assignment: CDR1 ENHRY and CDR2 SYGVKD. The CDR3 sequence: CAISGDRVSIQYF. The CDR3 DNA reads as TGTGCCATCAGTGGGGACAGGGTTAGCATTCAGTACTTC.

There are a few counts of this clonotype. The chain joins TRBV6-2 or TRBV6-3 to TRBJ2-6; 7 bases match TRBD2. After removal of 7 bases from V and 0 bases from J, the junction contained 3 bases not matched to a gene. The CDR3 loop spans 15 amino acids. CDR1 and CDR2 (germline): MNHEY, SVGEGT. The CDR3: CASIWGGSGANVLTF. The CDR3 bases are TGTGCCAGCATTTGGGGGGGCTCTGGGGCCAACGTCCTGACTTTC.

The chain carries TRBV10-2 and TRBJ1-2; 11 bases align to TRBD1. The CDR3 runs to 18 residues. J gave up 0 bases and V 4 bases, and 10 bases lay outside the gene matches. CDR1 WSHSY and CDR2 SAAADI come from the germline V gene. The CDR3 DNA is TGCGCCAGCAGTGTCCCGGACAGGGGGCTAGGAACTAACTATGGCTACACCTTC. It yields the protein CASSVPDRGLGTNYGYTF.

This clonotype has more than one count but fewer than ten. V gene TRBV10-3 combines with J gene TRBJ1-1; a weak D match, TRBD1 (5 bases). Germline loops: CDR1 ENHRY, CDR2 SYGVKD. The CDR3 loop spans 18 amino acids. V was shortened by 6 bases and J by 3 bases, with 26 bases between the two germline ends. Here the CDR3 DNA reads TGTGCCATCAGCGCGGGACCTGGGGGGACTGGGCGGGACACTGAAGCTTTCTTT. Translated, it gives CAISAGPGGTGRDTEAFF.

The genes are TRBV20-1 and TRBJ2-1, with a weak D call TRBD2 (6 bases). Trimming removed 6 bases at V and 10 bases at J, with 22 bases between. Germline CDR1 is DFQATT and CDR2 is SNEGSKA (reference sequence). This CDR3 contains 14 residues. DNA for the CDR3: TGCAGTGCCACCCGTAGCGGATCCCTTGGGGAGCAGTTCTTC. Translating it yields CSATRSGSLGEQFF.

V is TRBV20-1 and J is TRBJ1-5; D is possibly TRBD1 (5 bases). The CDR3 spans 14 residues. Germline CDR1 and CDR2: DFQATT and SNEGSKA (reference sequence). Trimming removed 3 bases from V and 3 bases from J, with 12 bases in between. The CDR3 DNA is TGCAGTGCTAGTCTGTCAGGGTACAATCAGCCCCAGCATTTT. It specifies CSASLSGYNQPQHF.

This sequence joins TRBV7-2 and TRBJ2-4; D is possibly TRBD2 (5 bases). The CDR3 covers 16 residues. CDR1 is SGHTA and CDR2 is FQGNSA in the germline V gene. The V end lost 5 bases, the J end lost 0 bases, and 14 bases lay between the germline ends. The CDR3 sequence is CASSHGVLTAKNIQYF. The CDR3 DNA sequence: TGTGCCAGCAGCCACGGGGTACTCACAGCCAAAAACATTCAGTACTTC.

The chain couples TRBV10-2 to TRBJ2-5; D gene unclear. Germline-derived CDR1 and CDR2 are WSHSY and SAAADI. Between the trimmed V and J ends, which lost 0 bases and 2 bases, there was a span of 19 bases. The CDR3 runs 18 residues. This chain's CDR3 is CASSESLELTPLQETQYF. The DNA of the CDR3 is TGCGCCAGCAGTGAGTCGCTGGAGCTTACACCTTTACAAGAGACCCAGTACTTC.

As to this clonotype: An end of the junction does not agree with germline; a read error may underlie this. This chain links TRBV29-1 with TRBJ1-2; D ambiguous. The CDR3 has 12 amino acids. Germline assignment: CDR1 SQVTM and CDR2 ANQGSEA. The CDR3, as DNA: TGCAGCGTTAAAGATCGAGGGTATGGCTACACCTTC. It specifies CSVKDRGYGYTF.

J is TRBJ2-1 and V is TRBV7-3; 7 positions agree with TRBD2. With the DNA end fitting TRBJ2-7 better, the J assignment may be wrong. The CDR3 extends over 16 amino acids. Germline CDR1 SGHTA, CDR2 FQGTGA. CDR3 sequence reads: CASSLMGGMLYNEQYF. The CDR3 DNA is TGTGCCAGCAGCTTAATGGGGGGGATGCTCTACAATGAGCAGTACTTC.

This clonotype was counted between two and nine times. The chain carries TRBV10-2 and TRBJ2-3, with TRBD2 matching 8 bases. Germline V gene lookup returns CDR1 WSHSY and CDR2 SAAADI. The CDR3 totals 17 residues. The V segment lost 3 bases and the J segment 4 bases; nucleotides outside the gene matches: 12. Here the CDR3 reads CASSEDYGGAGSDTQYF. DNA of the CDR3: TGCGCCAGCAGTGAAGATTACGGGGGGGCCGGGTCAGATACGCAGTATTTT.

In its sample, this clonotype was seen a few times. The chain combines TRBV29-1 with TRBJ2-6; 7 positions match TRBD1. The CDR3 length is 14 residues. Per germline, CDR1 SQVTM and CDR2 ANQGSEA. The V segment lost 6 bases and the J segment 4 bases; nucleotides outside the gene matches: 6. The CDR3 loop is CSVTGTEGANVLTF. CDR3 sequence (DNA): TGCAGCGTGACAGGGACCGAGGGGGCCAACGTCCTGACTTTC.

With respect to this clonotype: The junction shows a germline mismatch at one end, possibly a read error. This rearrangement joins TRBV9 to TRBJ2-1; 12 bases are a match to TRBD2. Germline V CDR1 and CDR2: SGDLS, YYNGEE. This CDR3 contains 14 residues. CDR3 sequence (DNA): TGTGCCAGCGGCGTAGTAGGACTAGCGGGGCCCCAGTTCTTC. It yields the protein CASGVVGLAGPQFF. The variable domain in full, with the rest retrieved from reference TRBV9 and TRBJ2-1, is DSGVTQTPKHLITATGQRVTLRCSPRSGDLSVYWYQQSLDQGLQFLIQYYNGEERAKGNILERFSAQQFPDLHSELNLSSLELGDSALYFCASGVVGLAGPQFFGPGTRLTVL.

This chain links TRBV27 with TRBJ1-2; a weak D match, TRBD1 (5 bases). CDR1 MNHEY and CDR2 SMNVEV come from the germline V gene (reference sequence). Deletions cut 5 bases from V and 7 bases from J, with 20 bases between. The CDR3 totals 15 residues. In DNA form, the CDR3 reads TGTGCCAGCAGTCCCTCGCCGGGCGGGGGGATTGGCTACACCTTC. As protein: CASSPSPGGGIGYTF.

Notes on this clonotype: A junction boundary mismatches the germline segment, possibly from a read error. V usage is TRBV6-1 and J usage is TRBJ2-7; maybe TRBD1 (7 bases). Germline V lookup: CDR1 MNHNS, CDR2 SASEGT. This CDR3 has 15 residues. The CDR3 protein is CVSSEAAEGAKEQYF. The CDR3 nucleotides are TGTGTCAGCAGTGAAGCGGCGGAGGGGGCCAAGGAGCAGTACTTC.